This entry lists 23 T cell receptor beta chains sequenced from one sample in a study of PD-1 blockade in mismatch repair-deficient tumors. Assay used: immunoSEQ multiplex PCR; TCRdb lists only in-frame clones, some missing. The data hold roughly 50,000 clones, with over 70% observed a single time. Source: peripheral blood, taken 20 weeks after starting pembrolizumab. The source of these receptors is an adult with mismatch repair-deficient cancer.

The chain links TRBV5-5 to TRBJ2-2; 7 bases line up with TRBD1. The CDR3 totals 15 residues. Germline lookup yields CDR1 SGHKS and CDR2 YYEKEE (reference sequence). The J segment lost 3 bases and the V segment lost 3 bases, leaving 5 bases of the junction unmatched. The CDR3 region has the DNA TGTGCCAGCAGCTGGGGGACAGTTTACACCGGGGAGCTGTTTTTT. Translated, it gives CASSWGTVYTGELFF.

This chain joins TRBV6-5 and TRBJ2-1; perhaps TRBD1 as D (5 bases). V gave up 0 bases and J gave up 0 bases, with 9 bases separating them. Germline lookup yields CDR1 MNHEY and CDR2 SVGAGI. The CDR3 has 16 residues. The CDR3 here is CASSYSTVSSYNEQFF. For the CDR3, the DNA is TGTGCCAGCAGTTACTCGACAGTGTCCTCCTACAATGAGCAGTTCTTC.

The chain recombines TRBV18 with TRBJ1-5, with 8 bases matching TRBD1. Germline trimming cut 5 bases from V and 1 base from J; bases unmatched to any gene: 4. The CDR3 runs 15 residues. Germline CDR1 and CDR2: KGHSH and LQKENI. CDR3 amino acids: CASSSRTGSNQPQHF. The CDR3 nucleotides read TGTGCCAGCTCATCGAGGACAGGGAGCAATCAGCCCCAGCATTTT.

The V and J genes are TRBV18 and TRBJ2-7; no firm D call. This CDR3 has 14 amino acids. Germline V lookup: CDR1 KGHSH, CDR2 LQKENI. The V and J ends lost 6 bases and 2 bases respectively, with 14 bases between them. Here the CDR3 reads CASSPDITTYEQYF. CDR3 DNA: TGTGCCAGCTCCCCCGACATTACTACCTACGAGCAGTACTTC.

The chain recombines TRBV4-3 with TRBJ2-3; TRBD2 might be the D (6 bases). This CDR3 is built from 18 residues. V lost 0 bases and J 2 bases, leaving 18 bases between the germline ends. The germline gives CDR1 LGHNA, CDR2 YSLEER. The chain's CDR3 is CASSQDLGAGSNTDTQYF. CDR3 in DNA: TGCGCCAGCAGCCAAGATTTGGGAGCGGGCTCAAACACAGATACGCAGTATTTT.

This clone was seen more than once but under ten times. The CDR3 bases are TGTGCCAGCAGTGGGACGGTATATAGCAATCAGCCCCAGCATTTT. It is translated as CASSGTVYSNQPQHF. V is TRBV28 and J is TRBJ1-5; D perhaps matches TRBD1 (5 bases). CDR3 size: 15 residues. Germline values: CDR1 MDHEN, CDR2 SYDVKM. The ends were cut back, 5 bases at V and 0 bases at J, with 11 bases in the middle.

This clone has just one count. The V and J genes are TRBV4-3 and TRBJ2-7; 8 nucleotides agree with TRBD2. The V segment lost 3 bases and the J segment 3 bases; nucleotides outside the gene matches: 10. Germline V gene lookup returns CDR1 LGHNA and CDR2 YSLEER. CDR3 size: 16 residues. CDR3 loop: CASSQEPGLEVYEQYF. The CDR3 DNA reads as TGCGCCAGCAGCCAGGAACCGGGACTAGAGGTCTACGAGCAGTACTTC.

This chain links TRBV5-6 with TRBJ2-7; perhaps D is TRBD1 or TRBD2 (5 bases each). This CDR3 is built from 12 residues. V shed 3 bases and J shed 6 bases, with 10 bases lying between them. Germline loops: CDR1 SGHDT, CDR2 YYEEEE. In nucleotides, the CDR3 is TGTGCCAGCAGCTCGGGGACCTTCGAGCAGTACTTC. It codes for CASSSGTFEQYF.

The chain has TRBV7-2 and TRBJ2-5; 13 bases line up with TRBD2. The germline CDR1 and CDR2 sequences are SGHTA and FQGNSA. V lost 7 bases and J lost 4; bases outside the gene matches: 6. The CDR3 loop spans 15 amino acids. CDR3 sequence: CASTLLAGGGETQYF. CDR3 nucleotide sequence: TGTGCCAGCACCCTACTAGCGGGAGGGGGAGAGACCCAGTACTTC.

V is TRBV27 and J is TRBJ2-5; 8 bases line up with TRBD1. V lost 6 bases and J lost 4; bases outside the gene matches: 7. CDR1 and CDR2 (germline): MNHEY, SMNVEV (reference sequence). CDR3 length: 14 amino acids. The CDR3 nucleotides read TGTGCCAGCAGACTATATACAGGGGGAGAGACCCAGTACTTC. Translated, it gives CASRLYTGGETQYF.

V usage is TRBV15 and J usage is TRBJ1-4, with D possibly being TRBD1 (5 bases). CDR1 is LNHNV, CDR2 YYDKDF, per germline (reference sequence). V was cut by 3 bases and J by 4 bases, with 12 bases left in between. The length of the CDR3 is 15 residues. CDR3 residues: CATSSDRGVNEKLFF. As DNA, the CDR3 is TGTGCCACCAGCAGTGATAGAGGGGTTAATGAAAAACTGTTTTTT.

The chain recombines TRBV19 with TRBJ2-7, with 15 bases that match TRBD2. The CDR3 spans 16 residues. V dropped 6 bases and J dropped 3; count of bases not matched to a gene: 6. Germline assignment: CDR1 LNHDA and CDR2 SQIVND (reference sequence). Here the CDR3 DNA reads TGTGCCAGTAGATCACGGACTAGCGGGAGGGGCTACGAGCAGTACTTC. It yields the protein CASRSRTSGRGYEQYF.

The chain uses TRBV28 and TRBJ1-1; perhaps TRBD1 as D (6 bases). From germline, CDR1 is MDHEN and CDR2 SYDVKM. The V and J ends lost 7 bases and 4 bases respectively, with 10 bases between them. The CDR3 has 12 amino acids. For the CDR3, the DNA is TGTGCCAGCACCCTGGGGGCCACTGAAGCTTTCTTT. As protein: CASTLGATEAFF.

The V call is TRBV7-9, the J call TRBJ1-4; TRBD1 aligns across 9 bases. Germline CDR1 reads SEHNR; CDR2 reads FQNEAQ (reference sequence). There are 19 residues in the CDR3. V lost 4 bases, J lost 5 bases, and 17 bases stayed unmatched. CDR3 DNA: TGTGCCAGCAGCTCTTTTCCGGGACAGGGTTCCAAACTCAATGAAAAACTGTTTTTT. As protein: CASSSFPGQGSKLNEKLFF.

The V call is TRBV7-9, the J call TRBJ2-7; D may correspond to TRBD1 or TRBD2 (5 bases each). The CDR3 runs to 18 residues. Trimming took off 2 bases at V and 2 bases at J, with 22 bases between the two ends. Per the germline V gene, CDR1 is SEHNR and CDR2 is FQNEAQ (reference sequence). The CDR3 sequence is CASSLFPSEGTKPYEQYF. The CDR3 DNA reads TGTGCCAGCAGCTTATTCCCAAGTGAGGGGACCAAACCCTACGAGCAGTACTTC.

Notes on this clone: The junction shows a germline mismatch at one end, possibly a read error. This chain uses TRBV7-7 with TRBJ2-2; 8 positions agree with TRBD2. This CDR3 region has 14 residues. Germline V gene sequence: CDR1 SSHAT, CDR2 FNYEAQ (reference sequence). This CDR3 reads CASRAGGNTGELFF. The CDR3 coding sequence is TGTGCTAGCAGGGCGGGAGGGAACACCGGGGAGCTGTTTTTT.

V and J are TRBV12-5 and TRBJ2-1; 8 bases match TRBD2. J lost 8 bases, V lost 2 bases, and 8 bases had no gene match. This CDR3 has 15 residues. Germline V gives CDR1 LGHNT, CDR2 FRNRAP. CDR3 DNA sequence: TGTGCTAGTGGTTTGCTACGGGAGGGCCGGGATGAGCAGTTCTTC. This codes for CASGLLREGRDEQFF.

The chain uses TRBV7-9 and TRBJ2-1; maybe TRBD2 (6 bases). Germline V CDR1 and CDR2: SEHNR, FQNEAQ (reference sequence). Trimming took off 0 bases at V and 4 bases at J, with 10 bases between the two ends. This CDR3 is built from 15 residues. The CDR3 sequence is CASSLAGGEYNEQFF. The CDR3, as DNA: TGTGCCAGCAGCTTAGCGGGCGGGGAATACAATGAGCAGTTCTTC.

With respect to this clone: Other DNA sequences in this sample translate to the same CDR3. The chain uses TRBV19 and TRBJ2-1; the D is unclear. Per germline, CDR1 LNHDA and CDR2 SQIVND (reference sequence). The CDR3 has 14 residues. The V end lost 5 bases, the J end lost 1 base, and 9 bases lay between the germline ends. The CDR3 sequence is CASSQQSSYNEQFF. DNA for the CDR3: TGTGCCAGTAGTCAACAGAGTTCCTACAATGAGCAGTTCTTC. The whole variable domain, filled in from reference TRBV19 and TRBJ2-1, reads DGGITQSPKYLFRKEGQNVTLSCEQNLNHDAMYWYRQDPGQGLRLIYYSQIVNDFQKGDIAEGYSVSREKKESFPLTVTSAQKNPTAFYLCASSQQSSYNEQFFGPGTRLTVL.

The gene calls are TRBV2 and TRBJ2-7; tentative D call: TRBD1 (5 bases). CDR3 length: 14 residues. V gave up 2 bases and J gave up 1 base, with 9 bases separating them. Germline lookup yields CDR1 SNHLY and CDR2 FYNNEI. CDR3 DNA sequence: TGTGCCAGCAGTGAAATGAGACAGTCCTACGAGCAGTACTTC. Its protein product is CASSEMRQSYEQYF.

The gene calls are TRBV12-2 and TRBJ2-3; the D call in the table, TRBD2, was not verified against the DNA. TRBV12-2 is a known pseudogene. The CDR3 runs 15 residues. The CDR3 loop reads CASRLTTRGTDTQYF. In nucleotides, the CDR3 is TGTGCAAGTCGCTTGACGACTAGGGGAACAGATACGCAGTATTTT.

V is TRBV7-9 and J is TRBJ2-7; D remains unclear. Looked up from germline, CDR1 is SEHNR and CDR2 is FQNEAQ (reference sequence). Trimming stripped 1 base from V and 4 bases from J, with 5 bases between. The CDR3 has 12 residues. The CDR3 spells CASSLGVYEQYF. The DNA for the CDR3 is TGTGCCAGCAGCTTAGGAGTATACGAGCAGTACTTC.

The rearrangement joins TRBV11-2 to TRBJ1-4, with 11 bases matching TRBD1. Germline V lookup: CDR1 SGHAT, CDR2 FQNNGV. Trimming removed 5 bases from V and 8 bases from J; junction bases left unmatched: 7. This CDR3 comprises 15 residues. CDR3 DNA: TGTGCCAGCAGCGCTGGGACAGGGGGTTACGAAAAACTGTTTTTT. Translation: CASSAGTGGYEKLFF.